A single sample gave rise to the 30 T cell receptor beta chains below, sequenced in a study of blood T cells in healthy people across ages (dated by TCRdb to between 2015 and 2017). Receptor libraries were prepared by 5' RACE. Sequencing took place on an Illumina HiSeq 2500. A second PCR of roughly 6 to 12 cycles was performed with a sample-barcoded 5' primer and a J-beta primer mix. TCRdb applied fastp at Q25 and MiXCR to the public reads, then kept only in-frame beta chains. Rows are unified per CDR3 protein, each entry keeping the most common DNA and genes. Recorded for this sample are about 640,000 distinct CDR3 sequences; about 30% of them occurred a single time. 15% to 19% of the sample is taken by the ten largest. Sequenced: blood. The source of these receptors is a woman of 80 years or more in good health.

This clonotype was counted once. V usage is TRBV7-2 and J usage is TRBJ2-3; D unresolved. The CDR3 spans 13 residues. The V end was cut by 1 base, the J end by 3 bases, with 5 bases between. Germline V gene data show CDR1 as SGHTA and CDR2 as FQGNSA. CDR3 in amino acids: CASSLGWTDTQYF. The CDR3 region has the DNA TGTGCCAGCAGCTTAGGCTGGACAGATACGCAGTATTTT.

This clonotype showed up just a few times. A much larger clone is a single base away; this may be a read error. The J gene is TRBJ2-7, the V gene TRBV20-1, with 7 positions matching TRBD2. Germline V gives CDR1 DFQATT, CDR2 SNEGSKA (reference sequence). CDR3 length: 11 residues. CDR3 sequence: CRARGGNEQYF. The CDR3 region has the DNA TGCAGGGCTAGGGGAGGGAACGAGCAGTACTTC.

This clonotype was seen ten or more times. The rearrangement joins TRBV28 to TRBJ2-7; 8 bases align to TRBD1. CDR1 MDHEN and CDR2 SYDVKM come from the germline V gene. The V segment lost 10 bases and the J segment 7 bases; nucleotides outside the gene matches: 9. The CDR3 extends over 12 amino acids. CDR3 sequence reads: CATRQGKREQYF. As DNA, the CDR3 is TGTGCCACCAGACAGGGGAAGAGAGAGCAGTACTTC.

At least ten counts were recorded for this clonotype. V is TRBV9 and J is TRBJ2-3; 10 nucleotides agree with TRBD2. The V gene's germline CDR1 is SGDLS and CDR2 YYNGEE. This CDR3 is 17 amino acids long. The V and J ends lost 0 bases and 3 bases, in that order; junction bases with no gene match: 7. CDR3 coding DNA: TGTGCCAGCAGCGTAGCGAGGGCTAGCGGGGGAACAGATACGCAGTATTTT. Protein: CASSVARASGGTDTQYF.

This chain joins TRBV5-1 and TRBJ2-5; no reliable D call. CDR3 length: 13 amino acids. Germline CDR1 reads SGHRS; CDR2 reads YFSETQ. V lost 1 base, J lost 11 bases, and 15 bases lay in between. In DNA form, the CDR3 reads TGCGCCAGCAGCTTGACGAGACCCAATGAGCAGTACTTC. It translates to CASSLTRPNEQYF.

With respect to this clonotype: One junction end does not reproduce the germline sequence, and a read error may be involved. V and J are TRBV6-5 and TRBJ2-7; a possible D gene is TRBD1 (5 bases). This CDR3 spans 13 amino acids. The germline V gene has CDR1 MNHEY and CDR2 SVGAGI. The CDR3 DNA is TGTGCCAGCAGTTACGACAGCTACAATGAGCGGTACTTC. The encoded protein is CASSYDSYNERYF.

This chain uses TRBV20-1 with TRBJ1-1; D is uncertain. The ends were cut back, 0 bases at V and 5 bases at J, with 13 bases in the middle. In germline, CDR1 is DFQATT, CDR2 SNEGSKA (reference sequence). The CDR3 runs to 14 residues. The CDR3 here is CSAREGRLRTEAFF. The CDR3 DNA reads TGCAGTGCTAGAGAAGGGAGGTTGCGAACTGAAGCTTTCTTT.

This clonotype was seen at least ten times. The gene calls are TRBV27 and TRBJ2-5, with 7 bases matching TRBD1. The V and J ends lost 8 bases and 5 bases, in that order; junction bases with no gene match: 14. The CDR3 totals 15 residues. Germline loops: CDR1 MNHEY, CDR2 SMNVEV (reference sequence). The CDR3 protein is CASGTFQGVDETQYF. CDR3 nucleotides: TGTGCCAGCGGGACCTTTCAGGGGGTTGACGAGACCCAGTACTTC.

This clonotype was detected ten times or more. V usage is TRBV29-1 and J usage is TRBJ1-2, with 11 bases lining up with TRBD1. Germline V gives CDR1 SQVTM, CDR2 ANQGSEA. J lost 7 bases, V lost 4 bases, and 11 bases had no gene match. The length of the CDR3 is 15 residues. The CDR3 nucleotides read TGCAGCGTTGGTGGACAGGGGGCGCATAATCTTGGCTACACCTTC. Its translation: CSVGGQGAHNLGYTF. Variable domain in full (rest from reference TRBV29-1 and TRBJ1-2): SAVISQKPSRDICQRGTSLTIQCQVDSQVTMMFWYRQQPGQSLTLIATANQGSEATYESGFVIDKFPISRPNLTFSTLTVSNMSPEDSSIYLCSVGGQGAHNLGYTFGSGTRLTVV.

This clonotype was observed at least ten times. Just one base apart from a much larger clone, this may be a read error. The chain joins TRBV20-1 to TRBJ2-1, with D possibly being TRBD2 (5 bases). The J call may be in error: the DNA end matches TRBJ2-7 better. The germline V gene encodes CDR1 DFQATT and CDR2 SNEGSKA (reference sequence). CDR3 size: 15 residues. CDR3 sequence: CSAPPYPGSYNEQYF. The CDR3 DNA reads TGCAGTGCTCCCCCCTACCCGGGGTCCTACAATGAGCAGTACTTC.

This clonotype was recorded at least ten times. The chain joins TRBV20-1 to TRBJ2-1, with TRBD2 matching 8 bases. With V trimmed by 3 bases and J by 0 bases, 7 bases remained unmatched. The CDR3 is 16 residues long. Looked up from germline, CDR1 is DFQATT and CDR2 is SNEGSKA (reference sequence). CDR3 region: CSASGGAVSSYNEQFF. The CDR3 DNA is TGCAGTGCTAGCGGGGGGGCCGTAAGCTCCTACAATGAGCAGTTCTTC.

This clonotype showed up many times. The chain uses TRBV7-9 and TRBJ1-1; D gene uncertain. Between the trimmed V and J ends, which lost 3 bases and 0 bases, there was a span of 11 bases. CDR1 and CDR2 from the germline V gene are SEHNR and FQNEAQ (reference sequence). CDR3 length: 15 residues. CDR3 region: CASSLGSLMNTEAFF. CDR3 nucleotide sequence: TGTGCCAGCAGCTTGGGCAGCCTCATGAACACTGAAGCTTTCTTT.

In the case of this clonotype: A read error is likely, as this CDR3 ends without the conserved phenylalanine or tryptophan. This chain links TRBV7-2 with TRBJ2-1, with 8 bases that match TRBD1. The CDR3 consists of 16 residues. CDR1 is SGHTA and CDR2 is FQGNSA in the germline V gene. The V segment lost 5 bases and the J segment 10 bases; nucleotides outside the gene matches: 16. CDR3: CASSPVGTGTTQEQFP. The DNA of the CDR3 is TGTGCCAGCAGCCCCGTCGGGACAGGCACAACCCAAGAGCAGTTCCCC.

On this clonotype itself: Just one base apart from a much larger clone, this may be a read error. The rearrangement links TRBV5-6 to TRBJ2-1; no reliable D call. Gene TRBJ2-7 matches the end of the DNA better, so the J call may be wrong. Germline CDR1 and CDR2: SGHDT and YYEEEE. CDR3 length: 15 amino acids. The CDR3 loop is CASSLLQSSYNEQYF. The CDR3 coding sequence is TGTGCCAGCAGCTTGCTACAGAGCTCCTACAATGAGCAGTACTTC.

This clonotype appeared many times. The chain links TRBV7-2 to TRBJ2-7; TRBD1 matches 7 bases. V dropped 5 bases and J dropped 5; count of bases not matched to a gene: 9. Germline V gene sequence: CDR1 SGHTA, CDR2 FQGNSA. The length of the CDR3 is 14 residues. CDR3 coding DNA: TGTGCCAGCAGCCGGGACAGCCTAATTAACGAGCAGTACTTC. Its translation: CASSRDSLINEQYF.

This clonotype occurred many times. The J gene is TRBJ1-2, the V gene TRBV24-1; D may be TRBD1 (5 bases). CDR1 is KGHDR and CDR2 is SFDVKD in the germline V gene. V lost 4 bases and J lost 3, with 17 bases in between. The CDR3 consists of 16 residues. CDR3 sequence reads: CATSEYAWGVDYGYTF. CDR3 in DNA: TGTGCCACCAGTGAGTACGCTTGGGGCGTAGACTATGGCTACACCTTC.

This clonotype came up a few times. The chain links TRBV2 to TRBJ1-2; D perhaps matches TRBD1 (5 bases). Germline V gives CDR1 SNHLY, CDR2 FYNNEI. The CDR3 spans 13 residues. V was shortened by 1 base and J by 6 bases, with 9 bases between the two germline ends. CDR3 loop: CASSEGQIHGYTF. CDR3 coding DNA: TGTGCCAGCAGTGAAGGACAGATTCATGGCTACACCTTC. Full variable domain (remainder filled in from reference TRBV2 and TRBJ1-2): EPEVTQTPSHQVTQMGQEVILRCVPISNHLYFYWYRQILGQKVEFLVSFYNNEISEKSEIFDDQFSVERPDGSNFTLKIRSTKLEDSAMYFCASSEGQIHGYTFGSGTRLTVV.

V and J are TRBV6-1 and TRBJ2-2; D remains unclear. The V end was cut by 5 bases, the J end by 1 base, with 8 bases between. Germline V gene lookup returns CDR1 MNHNS and CDR2 SASEGT. There are 14 residues in the CDR3. The CDR3 coding sequence is TGTGCCAGCAGTCTATATCAGAACACCGGGGAGCTGTTTTTT. Translation: CASSLYQNTGELFF.

Ten or more counts support this clonotype. The chain recombines TRBV10-3 with TRBJ2-7; TRBD2 agrees at 14 bases. The CDR3 loop spans 15 amino acids. CDR1 is ENHRY, CDR2 SYGVKD, per germline. Trimming removed 8 bases from V and 0 bases from J; junction bases left unmatched: 3. The CDR3 loop is CAIAGLAGGSYEQYF. The CDR3 bases are TGTGCCATCGCCGGACTAGCGGGGGGCTCCTACGAGCAGTACTTC.

This clonotype was seen ten or more times. The genes are TRBV7-9 and TRBJ1-2; 8 nucleotides agree with TRBD1. There are 17 residues in the CDR3. The germline CDR1 and CDR2 sequences are SEHNR and FQNEAQ (reference sequence). The junction had 7 bases not matched to a gene; V was cut back by 1 base and J by 0 bases. CDR3 DNA sequence: TGTGCCAGCAGCTTAGGGGGACAGGCGACATCTAACTATGGCTACACCTTC. This codes for CASSLGGQATSNYGYTF.

This clonotype has a handful of counts. The junction departs from germline at one end; a sequencing error may be responsible. The chain combines TRBV15 with TRBJ2-7; TRBD2 might be the D (5 bases). The CDR3 is 13 amino acids. Germline-derived CDR1 and CDR2 are LNHNV and YYDKDF (reference sequence). The CDR3 loop reads CAASSGLTREQYF. The CDR3, as DNA: TGTGCCGCCAGCAGCGGCCTGACGCGCGAGCAGTACTTC. Variable domain in full (rest from reference TRBV15 and TRBJ2-7): DAMVIQNPRYQVTQFGKPVTLSCSQTLNHNVMYWYQQKSSQAPKLLFHYYDKDFNNEADTPDNFQSRRPNTSFCFLDIRSPGLGDTAMYLCAASSGLTREQYFGPGTRLTVT.

About this clonotype: A clone one base away is much larger, so this may be a read error. Written as DNA, the CDR3 is TGTGCCAGCAGCTTAGGAAGGTTGGGACGGGGGCACAATGAGCAGTACTTC. Translated, it gives CASSLGRLGRGHNEQYF. The V call is TRBV11-1, the J call TRBJ2-7, with D perhaps being TRBD1 or TRBD2 (6 bases each). The CDR3 extends over 17 amino acids. V lost 1 base to trimming and J lost 7 bases, with 23 bases between them. Germline V gives CDR1 SGHAT, CDR2 FQDESV (reference sequence).

As to this clonotype: At one boundary the junction diverges from the germline segment, which might be a read error. The J gene is TRBJ2-3, the V gene TRBV2; 8 nucleotides align to TRBD2. Germline V CDR1 and CDR2: SNHLY, FYNNEI. The CDR3 length is 15 residues. The CDR3 protein is CDSSEALLSGSKQYF. The CDR3 region has the DNA TGTGACAGCAGTGAAGCGCTTTTGAGCGGGAGCAAGCAGTATTTT.

The table lists this clonotype with a count of one. Possible read error: a much larger clone is one base away. The chain employs TRBV4-2 and TRBJ2-2; the D gene is possibly TRBD2 (5 bases). The germline CDR1 and CDR2 sequences are LGHNA and YNFKEQ. The CDR3 runs 14 residues. The CDR3 DNA sequence: TGTGCCAGCAGCCAAGAGTGGAGACCGGAGGAGCTGGTTTTT. Residues: CASSQEWRPEELVF.

As concerns this clonotype: At one boundary the junction diverges from the germline segment, which might be a read error. The CDR3 spells CASSLGALRDRYGYTF. DNA of the CDR3: TGTGCCAGCAGTTTAGGGGCCCTCCGGGACCGGTATGGCTACACCTTC. V usage is TRBV7-2 and J usage is TRBJ1-2, with a tentative D call TRBD1 (5 bases). The V gene's germline CDR1 is SGHTA and CDR2 FQGNSA. The CDR3 is made up of 16 amino acids.

The sample holds a few counts of this clonotype. The CDR3: CASSPLWEGGTQYF. The CDR3, as DNA: TGTGCCAGCAGCCCCCTCTGGGAGGGGGGGACCCAGTACTTC. The chain couples TRBV28 to TRBJ2-5; tentative D call: TRBD2 (7 bases). V lost 6 bases to trimming and J lost 7 bases, with 18 bases between them. Germline assignment: CDR1 MDHEN and CDR2 SYDVKM. The CDR3 extends over 14 amino acids.

The rearrangement links TRBV5-1 to TRBJ1-1; 10 nucleotides match TRBD1. CDR1 is SGHRS, CDR2 YFSETQ, per germline. CDR3 length: 15 amino acids. Trimming removed 4 bases from V and 4 bases from J; junction bases left unmatched: 7. CDR3 in amino acids: CASSPRQGATTEAFF. The DNA of the CDR3 is TGCGCCAGCAGCCCAAGACAGGGGGCGACCACTGAAGCTTTCTTT.

There are many counts of this clonotype. This chain links TRBV6-2 or TRBV6-3 with TRBJ2-3, with TRBD2 matching over 9 bases. This CDR3 region has 14 residues. Germline values: CDR1 MNHEY, CDR2 SVGEGT. J lost 2 bases, V lost 9 bases, and 6 bases had no gene match. The DNA for the CDR3 is TGTGCCAGTTCCGCGGGGGGGAACACAGATACGCAGTATTTT. This gives the protein CASSAGGNTDTQYF.

V usage is TRBV5-1 and J usage is TRBJ1-2; the match to TRBD1 covers 10 bases. After removal of 4 bases from V and 6 bases from J, the junction contained 12 bases not matched to a gene. CDR1 and CDR2 from the germline V gene are SGHRS and YFSETQ. This CDR3 is built from 16 residues. The CDR3 sequence: CASSQTGDRGNNGYTF. DNA for the CDR3: TGCGCCAGCAGCCAGACAGGGGACAGGGGAAACAATGGCTACACCTTC. Full variable domain (outside the CDR3, taken from reference TRBV5-1 and TRBJ1-2): KAGVTQTPRYLIKTRGQQVTLSCSPISGHRSVSWYQQTPGQGLQFLFEYFSETQRNKGNFPGRFSGRQFSNSRSEMNVSTLELGDSALYLCASSQTGDRGNNGYTFGSGTRLTVV.

To note about this clonotype: One junction end disagrees with the germline gene, perhaps due to a read error. V and J are TRBV7-9 and TRBJ1-5; 7 nucleotides agree with TRBD1. Germline CDR1 reads SEHNR; CDR2 reads FQNEAQ (reference sequence). The CDR3 runs 14 residues. CDR3 bases: TGCGCCAGCAGCTCGGGACAGATTAATCAGCCCCGGCATTTT. The encoded protein is CASSSGQINQPRHF.